Each of the 9 T cell receptor beta chains below was sequenced from the same sample in a study of T cells in Graves' hyperthyroidism and ophthalmopathy. It was RNA transcripts that yielded the amplified TCR beta CDR3 regions. First-round RT-PCR targeting the TCR CDR3 was performed with the HTBI primer set. TCRdb re-analysed the multiplex PCR reads in MiXCR, keeping a single row per CDR3 protein. The sample gives 300,000 to 500,000 distinct CDR3 sequences, 11% to 15% of which show up once; around 30% is in the top ten. Sequencing was carried out using blood. These receptors originate from a man between 45 and 60 years old with Graves' ophthalmopathy.

This clonotype was seen at least ten times. V and J are TRBV24-1 and TRBJ1-5; no clear D gene. Trimming shortened V by 4 bases and J by 0 bases, and 15 bases separated the two germline ends. Germline assignment: CDR1 KGHDR and CDR2 SFDVKD. The CDR3 consists of 17 residues. Written as DNA, the CDR3 is TGTGCCACCAGTGACCCCGGGCGGAGAGATAGCAATCAGCCCCAGCATTTT. This gives the protein CATSDPGRRDSNQPQHF.

As to this clonotype: This may come from a read error, since a much larger clone is one base off. The chain carries TRBV5-5 and TRBJ2-7, with D perhaps TRBD2 (6 bases). Germline CDR1 reads SGHKS; CDR2 reads YYEKEE (reference sequence). The CDR3 loop spans 16 amino acids. The CDR3 protein is CASSFRPSASSCEQYF. The CDR3 coding sequence is TGTGCCAGCAGCTTCCGTCCTAGCGCCAGCTCCTGCGAGCAGTACTTC.

On this clonotype itself: Possible read error: a much larger clone is one base away. Without the conserved terminal phenylalanine or tryptophan, this CDR3 likely stems from a read error. V gene TRBV12-3 or TRBV12-4 combines with J gene TRBJ2-1; tentative D call: TRBD2 (5 bases). V lost 6 bases, J lost 4 bases, and 19 bases lay in between. The CDR3 contains 16 residues. This chain's CDR3 is CASRAAASLGYNEQFS. CDR3 bases: TGTGCCAGCAGAGCGGCGGCTTCCTTGGGGTACAATGAGCAGTTCTCC.

This clonotype was counted between two and nine times. V and J are TRBV12-3 or TRBV12-4 and TRBJ2-1; D not resolved. The CDR3 loop spans 12 amino acids. V was cut by 5 bases and J by 8 bases, with 10 bases left in between. The CDR3 is CASSLDLYEQFF. Written as DNA, the CDR3 is TGTGCCAGCAGTCTGGACCTGTATGAGCAGTTCTTC.

This clonotype was seen only a few times. This chain connects TRBV5-1 to TRBJ2-1; TRBD1 aligns across 9 bases. CDR3 length equals 16 residues. Germline lookup yields CDR1 SGHRS and CDR2 YFSETQ. J was trimmed by 9 bases and V by 0 bases; bases with no gene match: 10. This CDR3 is CASSLEQGARSSEQFF. CDR3 bases: TGCGCCAGCAGCTTGGAACAGGGGGCGCGATCAAGTGAGCAGTTCTTC.

Concerning this clonotype itself: The junction departs from germline at one end; a sequencing error may be responsible. The genes are TRBV19 and TRBJ2-2, with D perhaps TRBD1 or TRBD2 (5 bases each). CDR3 length: 19 residues. The germline V gene has CDR1 LNHDA and CDR2 SQIVND (reference sequence). The DNA of the CDR3 is TGTGCCAGTAGTTCCCGGGGACCAACACTTAGCGCGAACGCCGGGGAGCTGTTTTTT. It codes for CASSSRGPTLSANAGELFF.

In this sample, this clonotype turned up a few times. V usage is TRBV18 and J usage is TRBJ2-7; the match to TRBD1 covers 9 bases. Germline V gives CDR1 KGHSH, CDR2 LQKENI. Trimming took 4 bases from V and 7 from J; bases not matched to a gene: 8. The CDR3 runs to 14 residues. In DNA form, the CDR3 reads TGTGCCAGCTCACTATCCACAGGGGGCGGAGAGCAGTACTTC. Translating it yields CASSLSTGGGEQYF. The full variable domain, rest sourced from reference TRBV18 and TRBJ2-7, is NAGVMQNPRHLVRRRGQEARLRCSPMKGHSHVYWYRQLPEEGLKFMVYLQKENIIDESGMPKERFSAEFPKEGPSILRIQQVVRGDSAAYFCASSLSTGGGEQYFGPGTRLTVT.

The chain links TRBV2 to TRBJ2-7; possibly TRBD1 or TRBD2 for D (6 bases each). V was cut by 2 bases and J by 4 bases, with 12 bases left in between. The CDR3 consists of 14 residues. Germline loops: CDR1 SNHLY, CDR2 FYNNEI. The CDR3 DNA follows: TGTGCCAGCAGTGAAAGGGGGGCGACTTACGAGCAGTACTTC. Amino acid sequence: CASSERGATYEQYF. Supplemented by reference TRBV2 and TRBJ2-7, the full variable domain reads EPEVTQTPSHQVTQMGQEVILRCVPISNHLYFYWYRQILGQKVEFLVSFYNNEISEKSEIFDDQFSVERPDGSNFTLKIRSTKLEDSAMYFCASSERGATYEQYFGPGTRLTVT.

The J gene is TRBJ2-7, the V gene TRBV29-1, with TRBD1 matching over 10 bases. V dropped 6 bases and J dropped 5; count of bases not matched to a gene: 16. The CDR3 contains 16 residues. The germline CDR1 and CDR2 sequences are SQVTM and ANQGSEA. This chain's CDR3 is CSVNKPGQGIPNEQYF. The DNA for the CDR3 is TGCAGCGTCAACAAACCGGGACAGGGGATTCCCAACGAGCAGTACTTC.